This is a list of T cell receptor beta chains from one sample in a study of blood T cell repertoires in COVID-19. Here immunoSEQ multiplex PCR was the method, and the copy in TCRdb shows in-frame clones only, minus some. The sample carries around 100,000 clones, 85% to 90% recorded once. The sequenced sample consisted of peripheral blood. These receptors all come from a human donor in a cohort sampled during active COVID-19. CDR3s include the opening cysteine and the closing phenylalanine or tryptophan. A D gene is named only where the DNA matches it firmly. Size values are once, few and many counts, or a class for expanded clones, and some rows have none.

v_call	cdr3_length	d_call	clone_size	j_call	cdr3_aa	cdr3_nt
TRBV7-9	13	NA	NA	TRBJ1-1	CASSITGYTEAFF	TGTGCCAGCAGCATAACAGGGTACACTGAAGCTTTCTTT
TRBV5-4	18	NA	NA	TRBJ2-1	CASSPTLLLRSSYNEQFF	TGTGCCAGCAGCCCTACCTTACTTCTCCGGAGCTCCTACAATGAGCAGTTCTTC
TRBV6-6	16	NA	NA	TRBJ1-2	CASSSMNSLLNYGYTF	TGTGCCAGCAGTTCCATGAACAGTTTACTTAACTATGGCTACACCTTC
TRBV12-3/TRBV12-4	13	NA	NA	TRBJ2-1	CASSLSGRNEQFF	TGTGCCAGCAGTTTATCCGGGAGAAATGAGCAGTTCTTC
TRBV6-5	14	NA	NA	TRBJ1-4	CAAGGAPVYEKLFF	TGTGCCGCTGGTGGGGCCCCGGTTTATGAAAAACTGTTTTTT
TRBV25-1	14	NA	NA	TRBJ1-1	CASSESHGGSKAFF	TGTGCCAGCAGTGAATCCCATGGGGGGTCCAAAGCTTTCTTT
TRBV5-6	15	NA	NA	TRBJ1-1	CASSYETGNRAEAFF	TGTGCCAGCAGTTACGAGACAGGTAATAGGGCTGAAGCTTTCTTT
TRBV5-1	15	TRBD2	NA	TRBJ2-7	CASSSGLAVSYEQYF	TGCGCCAGCAGCTCCGGACTAGCGGTTTCGTACGAGCAGTACTTC
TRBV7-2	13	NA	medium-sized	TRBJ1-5	CASSPQGNQPQHF	TGTGCCAGCAGCCCTCAGGGAAATCAGCCCCAGCATTTT
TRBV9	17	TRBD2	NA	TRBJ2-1	CASSSGLAGYSYNEQFF	TGTGCCAGCAGCTCCGGACTAGCGGGATACTCCTACAATGAGCAGTTCTTC
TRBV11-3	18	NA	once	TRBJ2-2	CASSFSPFRGRATGELFF	TGTGCCAGCAGCTTCTCCCCCTTTAGAGGGAGAGCCACCGGGGAGCTGTTTTTT
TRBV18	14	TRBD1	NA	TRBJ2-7	CASSRRQGGYEQYF	TGTGCCAGCTCACGACGACAGGGTGGATACGAGCAGTACTTC
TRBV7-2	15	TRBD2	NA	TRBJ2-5	CASGTSGRGGETQYF	TGTGCCAGCGGGACTAGCGGGAGAGGGGGGGAGACCCAGTACTTC
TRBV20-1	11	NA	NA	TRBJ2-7	CSARRVDEQYF	TGCAGTGCTAGGCGGGTCGACGAGCAGTACTTC
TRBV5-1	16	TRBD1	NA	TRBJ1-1	CASSSGQGSDGTEAFF	TGCGCCAGCAGCTCGGGACAGGGGTCCGATGGCACTGAAGCTTTCTTT
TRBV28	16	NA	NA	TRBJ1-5	CASTTLGGVTGQPQHF	TGTGCCAGCACAACTTTGGGGGGGGTCACGGGCCAGCCCCAGCATTTT
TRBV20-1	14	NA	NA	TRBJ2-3	CSASPGTPTDTQYF	TGCAGTGCTAGTCCGGGAACCCCCACAGATACGCAGTATTTT
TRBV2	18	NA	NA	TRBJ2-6	CASSGGLLLLSGANVLTF	TGTGCCAGCAGCGGGGGTCTATTACTCCTCTCTGGGGCCAACGTCCTGACTTTC
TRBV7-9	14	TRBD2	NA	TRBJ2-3	CASSASGSGVTQYF	TGTGCCAGCAGCGCTAGCGGGAGTGGGGTTACGCAGTATTTT
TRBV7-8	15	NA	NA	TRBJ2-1	CASSPRWEVYNEQFF	TGTGCCAGCAGCCCCCGTTGGGAGGTCTACAATGAGCAGTTCTTC
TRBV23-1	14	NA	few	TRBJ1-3	CASTRAGAGNTIYF	TGCGCCAGCACCAGGGCGGGGGCTGGGAACACCATATATTTT
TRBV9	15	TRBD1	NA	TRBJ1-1	CASSTWDRGNTEAFF	TGTGCCAGCAGCACCTGGGACAGGGGGAACACTGAAGCTTTCTTT
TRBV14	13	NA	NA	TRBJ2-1	CASSQDFGGEQFF	TGTGCCAGCAGCCAAGACTTTGGCGGTGAGCAGTTCTTC
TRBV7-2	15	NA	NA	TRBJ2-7	CASSLGLLGPYEQYF	TGTGCCAGCAGCTTAGGCCTCCTTGGGCCGTACGAGCAGTACTTC
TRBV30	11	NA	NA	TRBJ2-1	CAWSPRDEQFF	TGTGCCTGGAGCCCGCGCGATGAGCAGTTCTTC
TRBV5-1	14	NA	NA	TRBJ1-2	CASSSQAVSDGYTF	TGCGCCAGCAGCTCACAGGCGGTAAGCGATGGCTACACCTTC
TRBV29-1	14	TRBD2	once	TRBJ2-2	CSAGVAGYTGELFF	TGCAGCGCCGGAGTAGCGGGATACACCGGGGAGCTGTTTTTT
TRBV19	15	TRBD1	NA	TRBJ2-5	CASSIANRGRETQYF	TGTGCCAGTAGTATAGCCAACAGGGGGCGGGAGACCCAGTACTTC
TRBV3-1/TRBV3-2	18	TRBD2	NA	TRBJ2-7	CASSRALGTSGSSYEQYF	TGTGCCAGCAGCCGAGCATTAGGGACTAGCGGGAGCTCCTACGAGCAGTACTTC
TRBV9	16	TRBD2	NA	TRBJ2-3	CASSAGLAGGADTQYF	TGTGCCAGCAGCGCCGGACTAGCGGGAGGTGCAGATACGCAGTATTTT
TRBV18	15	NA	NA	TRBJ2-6	CASSPQSSGANVLTF	TGTGCCAGCTCACCACAGAGCTCTGGGGCCAACGTCCTGACTTTC
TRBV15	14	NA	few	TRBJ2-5	CATSTRGGEETQYF	TGTGCCACCAGCACTAGGGGAGGCGAAGAGACCCAGTACTTC
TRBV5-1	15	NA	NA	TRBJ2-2	CASSFRGGDTGELFF	TGCGCCAGCAGCTTCAGGGGTGGGGACACCGGGGAGCTGTTTTTT
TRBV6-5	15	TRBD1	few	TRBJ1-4	CASAPTQGKGEKLFF	TGTGCCAGCGCCCCTACACAGGGGAAGGGTGAAAAACTGTTTTTT
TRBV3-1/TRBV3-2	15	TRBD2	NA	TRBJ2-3	CASSPSGRSTDTQYF	TGTGCCAGCAGCCCGAGCGGGAGATCTACAGATACGCAGTATTTT
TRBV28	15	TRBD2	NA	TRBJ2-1	CASSLRLAGVSEQFF	TGTGCCAGCAGTTTAAGACTAGCGGGAGTTAGTGAGCAGTTCTTC
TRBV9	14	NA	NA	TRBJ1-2	CASSAITGIYGYTF	TGTGCCAGCAGCGCGATTACAGGGATCTATGGCTACACCTTC
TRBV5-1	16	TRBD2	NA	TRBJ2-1	CASSPGPTLAKDEQFF	TGCGCCAGCAGCCCAGGGCCCACACTAGCGAAGGATGAGCAGTTCTTC
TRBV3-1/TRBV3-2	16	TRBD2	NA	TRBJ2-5	CASSQDRLAGKETQYF	TGTGCCAGCAGCCAAGATCGGCTAGCGGGAAAAGAGACCCAGTACTTC
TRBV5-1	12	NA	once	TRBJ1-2	CASSGQIGGYTF	TGCGCCAGCAGTGGACAGATAGGGGGCTACACCTTC
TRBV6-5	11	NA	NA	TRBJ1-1	CASRMTVQAFF	TGTGCCAGCAGGATGACAGTGCAGGCTTTCTTT
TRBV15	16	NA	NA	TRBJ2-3	CATHTTGIGSTDTQYF	TGTGCCACCCATACTACAGGAATCGGGAGCACAGATACGCAGTATTTT